The following is a TCR beta chain sequence with its context. No antigen is known for it. This entry comes from a study of shared clonotypes between healthy human individuals. Measured with immunoSEQ multiplex PCR; TCRdb has only the in-frame clones, and not every one. Of about 2 million clones listed, just under 95% are singletons. CDR3 length: 14 amino acids. Germline loops: CDR1 SGHAT, CDR2 FQNNGV. The germline V and J ends were trimmed by 4 bases and 2 bases, with 11 bases remaining between them. Naive-designated CD8 cells lacked CD45RO, were positively enriched for CCR7, and omitted terminally differentiated effector memory CD45RA+ cells. Free of recent acute infections or vaccinations, the donors were healthy HIV-negative adults. Study conclusions and caveats: Naive CD4 clonotype sharing across a few donors was 4% to 5%. Compared with memory subsets, naive subsets generally had larger estimated richness.

Source material: naive CD8+ T cells sorted from blood. The chain has TRBV11-2 and TRBJ1-1; D possibly corresponds to TRBD1 (5 bases). This TCR was recovered from a man between 18 and 29 years old in good health. CDR3 in DNA: TGTGCCAGCAGCTCTCTCGGGGCCAACACTGAAGCTTTCTTT. Amino acids: CASSSLGANTEAFF.